The next 21 T cell receptor beta chains were all read from a single sample in a study of shared clonotypes between healthy human individuals. The table came from immunoSEQ multiplex PCR; TCRdb's copy has only in-frame clones and leaves some out. Here the sample spans about 1 million clones, under 80% being singletons. The sequenced sample was memory CD4+ T cells sorted from blood. As for subset: CD45RA-negative fraction. These TCRs come from a man aged 18-30 years in good health.

The chain recombines TRBV4-1 with TRBJ1-1; D remains ambiguous. The V gene lost 1 base and the J gene lost 1 base, with 7 bases spanning the gap. The CDR3 loop spans 14 amino acids. Germline V gene sequence: CDR1 MGHRA, CDR2 YSYEKL. As DNA, the CDR3 is TGCGCCAGCAGCCAAGGCCAGCCGAACACTGAAGCTTTCTTT. Protein sequence: CASSQGQPNTEAFF.

This clone has only one observation. This chain connects TRBV27 to TRBJ2-6; 8 positions agree with TRBD1. With V trimmed by 1 base and J by 2 bases, 4 bases remained unmatched. Looked up from germline, CDR1 is MNHEY and CDR2 is SMNVEV (reference sequence). The CDR3 consists of 17 residues. CDR3 in amino acids: CASSLFQGATGANVLTF. The CDR3 DNA reads as TGTGCCAGCAGTTTATTTCAGGGGGCTACTGGGGCCAACGTCCTGACTTTC.

This clone was recorded at least ten times. The chain has TRBV19 and TRBJ1-1; D uncertain. In germline, CDR1 is LNHDA, CDR2 SQIVND (reference sequence). V lost 7 bases and J 1 base, leaving 10 bases between the germline ends. This CDR3 contains 13 residues. CDR3 amino acids: CASKVKANTEAFF. The CDR3 DNA sequence: TGTGCCAGTAAGGTCAAAGCGAACACTGAAGCTTTCTTT.

The chain employs TRBV19 and TRBJ1-6; 7 bases fit TRBD1. The germline CDR1 and CDR2 sequences are LNHDA and SQIVND (reference sequence). The CDR3 covers 15 residues. V gave up 5 bases and J gave up 10 bases; unmatched junction bases: 11. CDR3 loop: CASSPDRVSGSPLHF. In DNA, the CDR3 is TGTGCCAGTAGTCCCGACAGGGTCTCGGGGTCACCCCTCCACTTT.

The chain uses TRBV11-2 and TRBJ2-7, with D possibly being TRBD1 (6 bases). CDR3 length: 16 amino acids. Germline lookup yields CDR1 SGHAT and CDR2 FQNNGV. The V gene lost 0 bases and the J gene lost 5 bases, with 17 bases spanning the gap. The CDR3 region is CASSLDRTALRHEQYF. For the CDR3, the DNA is TGTGCCAGCAGCTTAGATCGGACAGCCCTTCGGCACGAGCAGTACTTC.

This clone was seen a handful of times. The CDR3 DNA sequence: TGTGCCAGCTCGTCTCAACAGGGGGTCCAAGAGACCCAGTACTTC. Translated, it gives CASSSQQGVQETQYF. The chain couples TRBV18 to TRBJ2-5; 8 bases are a match to TRBD1. Germline V lookup: CDR1 KGHSH, CDR2 LQKENI. There are 15 residues in the CDR3. With V trimmed by 6 bases and J by 1 base, 7 bases remained unmatched.

This clone was recorded only once. The chain combines TRBV10-3 with TRBJ2-5; 7 bases are a match to TRBD1. The CDR3 covers 13 residues. In germline, CDR1 is ENHRY, CDR2 SYGVKD. The ends lost 4 bases at V and 7 bases at J; junction bases unmatched: 6. The CDR3 DNA reads TGTGCCATCAGTGGACAGGGCGAGGGGACCCAGTACTTC. This translates into CAISGQGEGTQYF.

The chain has TRBV18 and TRBJ1-6; D remains ambiguous. CDR1 is KGHSH, CDR2 LQKENI, per germline. V was pared by 2 bases and J by 10 bases, with 15 bases between. This CDR3 has 15 amino acids. CDR3 DNA sequence: TGTGCCAGCTCACCATCGTCGCAGGTGTTGTCACCCCTCCACTTT. It encodes CASSPSSQVLSPLHF.

The chain is built from TRBV10-1 and TRBJ2-3; D possibly corresponds to TRBD2 (6 bases). CDR3 length: 15 amino acids. CDR1 WNHNN and CDR2 SYGVQD come from the germline V gene (reference sequence). V gave up 0 bases and J gave up 6 bases, with 13 bases separating them. The CDR3 DNA reads TGCGCCAGCAGTGAGTCGGGCAGCCTAGCGGATACGCAGTATTTT. It translates to CASSESGSLADTQYF.

This clone was counted only a few times. V gene TRBV7-9 combines with J gene TRBJ1-1; TRBD1 might be the D (6 bases). Germline V lookup: CDR1 SEHNR, CDR2 FQNEAQ (reference sequence). Trimming shortened V by 1 base and J by 4 bases, and 7 bases separated the two germline ends. This CDR3 is 13 amino acids long. The CDR3 bases are TGTGCCAGCAGCTTAGAACAGGGCACTGAAGCTTTCTTT. It translates to CASSLEQGTEAFF. Complete variable domain (other parts from reference TRBV7-9 and TRBJ1-1): DTGVSQNPRHKITKRGQNVTFRCDPISEHNRLYWYRQTLGQGPEFLTYFQNEAQLEKSRLLSDRFSAERPKGSFSTLEIQRTEQGDSAMYLCASSLEQGTEAFFGQGTRLTVV.

The chain links TRBV11-2 to TRBJ2-1; no definite D call. The germline gives CDR1 SGHAT, CDR2 FQNNGV. Trimming shortened V by 0 bases and J by 8 bases, and 14 bases separated the two germline ends. The CDR3 runs to 15 residues. The DNA of the CDR3 is TGTGCCAGCAGCTTAGAAGGGCGTAGTCAACATGAGCAGTTCTTC. It codes for CASSLEGRSQHEQFF.

This rearrangement joins TRBV7-2 to TRBJ2-5; a weak D match, TRBD2 (5 bases). This CDR3 comprises 15 residues. Germline assignment: CDR1 SGHTA and CDR2 FQGNSA. Trimming removed 1 base from V and 4 bases from J, with 13 bases in between. CDR3 sequence reads: CASSLGGQTVETQYF. CDR3 DNA sequence: TGTGCCAGCAGCTTAGGAGGGCAAACGGTAGAGACCCAGTACTTC. The full variable domain, rest sourced from reference TRBV7-2 and TRBJ2-5, is GAGVSQSPSNKVTEKGKDVELRCDPISGHTALYWYRQSLGQGLEFLIYFQGNSAPDKSGLPSDRFSAERTGGSVSTLTIQRTQQEDSAVYLCASSLGGQTVETQYFGPGTRLLVL.

The J gene is TRBJ1-5, the V gene TRBV4-3; no reliable D call. Germline V gives CDR1 LGHNA, CDR2 YSLEER. V was clipped by 1 base and J by 0 bases, with 7 bases between them. The CDR3 extends over 15 amino acids. The CDR3, as DNA: TGCGCCAGCAGCCAAGGGAAATATAGCAATCAGCCCCAGCATTTT. It is translated as CASSQGKYSNQPQHF.

This clone was seen a handful of times. The V gene is TRBV5-4, the J gene TRBJ1-1; D might be TRBD1 (6 bases). CDR3 length: 16 amino acids. Germline CDR1 SGHNT, CDR2 YYREEE (reference sequence). Trimming took 0 bases from V and 0 from J, leaving 12 bases between them. Written as DNA, the CDR3 is TGTGCCAGCAGCTTGGACCTCGACAGGTTGAACACTGAAGCTTTCTTT. Its protein is CASSLDLDRLNTEAFF.

In this sample, this clone turned up a few times. V gene TRBV7-2 combines with J gene TRBJ1-2; 7 bases are shared with TRBD1. The CDR3 extends over 12 amino acids. The V gene end was trimmed by 10 bases and the J gene end by 4 bases; junction bases not matched to a gene: 6. CDR1 and CDR2 (germline): SGHTA, FQGNSA. This CDR3 is CATAGGAYGYTF. CDR3 nucleotide sequence: TGTGCCACAGCAGGGGGAGCCTATGGCTACACCTTC.

The V gene is TRBV7-2, the J gene TRBJ2-3, with D possibly matching TRBD1 (5 bases). The CDR3 is 14 residues long. The germline CDR1 and CDR2 sequences are SGHTA and FQGNSA. V lost 2 bases to trimming and J lost 2 bases, with 8 bases between them. The CDR3 DNA sequence: TGTGCCAGCAGCTTAAGGGGTCCCACAGATACGCAGTATTTT. Translating gives CASSLRGPTDTQYF.

The J gene is TRBJ2-5, the V gene TRBV4-1, with a possible D match to TRBD1 (6 bases). The ends were cut back, 0 bases at V and 7 bases at J, with 21 bases in the middle. This CDR3 has 17 residues. Per the germline V gene, CDR1 is MGHRA and CDR2 is YSYEKL. The DNA of the CDR3 is TGCGCCAGCAGCCAAGATATTCCGGGGACAAGAAAGGTGACCCAGTACTTC. Translating it yields CASSQDIPGTRKVTQYF.

V is TRBV18 and J is TRBJ2-7, with a weak D call TRBD2 (5 bases). The CDR3 extends over 13 amino acids. Trimming stripped 5 bases from V and 9 bases from J, with 17 bases between. Per germline, CDR1 KGHSH and CDR2 LQKENI. The CDR3 spells CASSTGPREWQYF. DNA of the CDR3: TGTGCCAGCTCAACGGGTCCACGGGAATGGCAGTACTTC.

This chain connects TRBV7-2 to TRBJ2-5; 8 positions match TRBD2. Trimming took 1 base from V and 5 from J; bases not matched to a gene: 3. This CDR3 is 14 amino acids long. CDR1 SGHTA and CDR2 FQGNSA come from the germline V gene. CDR3 region: CASSLGTSLETQYF. CDR3 DNA sequence: TGTGCCAGCAGCTTAGGGACTAGCTTGGAGACCCAGTACTTC. Based on the CDR3 plus reference TRBV7-2 and TRBJ2-5, the full variable domain is GAGVSQSPSNKVTEKGKDVELRCDPISGHTALYWYRQSLGQGLEFLIYFQGNSAPDKSGLPSDRFSAERTGGSVSTLTIQRTQQEDSAVYLCASSLGTSLETQYFGPGTRLLVL.

As regards this clone: The same CDR3 arises from other DNA sequences in this sample as well. The chain employs TRBV7-2 and TRBJ2-7; 10 bases are a match to TRBD1. This CDR3 has 15 residues. Trimming at V came to 3 bases and at J to 2 bases, leaving 4 bases not matched to a gene. The V gene's germline CDR1 is SGHTA and CDR2 FQGNSA. CDR3 DNA: TGTGCCAGCAGCTTGGGACAGGGGTTCGCCTACGAGCAGTACTTC. Protein: CASSLGQGFAYEQYF.

J is TRBJ2-7 and V is TRBV5-4; 12 nucleotides line up with TRBD2. With 0 bases clipped from V and 6 bases from J, the junction kept 4 bases outside the gene matches. Germline loops: CDR1 SGHNT, CDR2 YYREEE (reference sequence). The CDR3 covers 15 residues. The CDR3 DNA reads as TGTGCCAGCAGCTTGGGACTAGCGGGGGCAGTCGAGCAGTACTTC. Protein: CASSLGLAGAVEQYF.